A single TCR beta chain is shown here with its context. Its antigen is undetermined. This entry is derived from a study of cytomegalovirus exposure and HLA in healthy donors. General study results and limits: Across donors, presence/absence analyses took sequencing depth to be roughly uniform. Later work found most CMV-associated TCR beta chains apparently HLA-restricted. Sequence variants that were highly shared formed a cluster that was likely a sequencing artifact.

PCR employed 60 Vbeta and 13 Jbeta primers. Source study methods: As a later analysis found, there were about 80 million unique TCR beta chains, of which roughly 11 million were shared. Here immunoSEQ multiplex PCR was the method, and the copy in TCRdb shows in-frame clones only, minus some. D and trimming come from the DNA, and the V and J calls and clone size come from that table. Among 200,000 or so clones, 70% to 85% were seen once, and the ten largest hold approximately 0.22%. The germline gives CDR1 SNHLY, CDR2 FYNNEI. The CDR3 spans 13 residues. The V gene end was trimmed by 1 base and the J gene end by 4 bases; junction bases not matched to a gene: 0.

The receptor was isolated from a girl aged 2 to 9 in good health and CMV-seronegative. Sequences were obtained from PBMCs. This chain uses TRBV2 with TRBJ2-7, with 8 bases matching TRBD1. The CDR3 loop reads CASSEGTGYEQYF. DNA for the CDR3: TGTGCCAGCAGTGAAGGGACAGGGTACGAGCAGTACTTC.